The clone carrying this T cell receptor beta chain showed up just a few times. Its antigen is as yet unknown. This entry comes from a study of molecular identifiers for immune sequencing clone quantification. The CDR3 is 14 residues long. Deletions cut 6 bases from V and 5 bases from J, with 17 bases between. Germline CDR1 and CDR2: SNHLY and FYNNEI. Study-wide findings and caveats: Identical TCR molecules sharing a barcode could underestimate highly expanded clone sizes. Effector cells had over 99% of their molecules in clones above 20 RNA copies, while naive cells had under 1%.

Naive CD8 T cells were picked out by sorting for CD8+CD4-CCR7+CD45RA+. In TCRdb, the PCR reads were re-called with MiXCR into one record per CDR3 protein. The sample has hundreds of thousands of distinct CDR3 sequences, 25% seen once. The sample comprised naive CD8+ T cells from blood, with Jurkat cell RNA spiked in. Subset meaning: FACS-sorted CD8+CD4-CCR7+CD45RA+ naive T cells. The TCR sequence derives from a human donor in good health. Some libraries in this study had Jurkat cell RNA spiked in. The V and J genes are TRBV2 and TRBJ2-7, with D maybe TRBD1 (6 bases). This CDR3 is CASRERGFGDEQYF. The CDR3 DNA sequence: TGTGCCAGCAGAGAAAGGGGGTTCGGAGACGAGCAGTACTTC. Combining the CDR3 with reference TRBV2 and TRBJ2-7 gives the whole variable domain EPEVTQTPSHQVTQMGQEVILRCVPISNHLYFYWYRQILGQKVEFLVSFYNNEISEKSEIFDDQFSVERPDGSNFTLKIRSTKLEDSAMYFCASRERGFGDEQYFGPGTRLTVT.